This T cell receptor beta chain was recovered during a study of OX40 agonist ivuxolimab in advanced cancers. Study overall: Of the participants, approximately 44% had some prior anti-PD-1, anti-PD-L1 or anti-CTLA-4 therapy, which was allowed. The study, taken as a whole, reports: The study observed clonal expansion of CD4+ and CD8+ blood T cells by week 6 at 0.1 to 3.0 mg/kg.

With baseline, cycle 4 day 1, and cycle 7 day 1 as timepoints, blood was sampled. Data came from immunoSEQ multiplex PCR; TCRdb stores just in-frame clones and leaves some out. The sample contains about 83,000 clones, roughly 88% of which appear only once. On this clone itself: Its antigen is unidentified.

Unmatched junction bases numbered 4, after V lost 3 bases and J lost 7 bases. This CDR3 is 15 amino acids long. Germline CDR1 KGHSH, CDR2 LQKENI. The sequence derives from an adult with an advanced solid tumor such as melanoma, head and neck, liver or kidney cancer. The rearrangement uses TRBV18 and TRBJ2-1; 12 bases align to TRBD1. The sequencing used CD4+ or CD8+ T cells sorted from blood, collected in a trial of the OX40 agonist ivuxolimab. The CDR3 region is CASSPRDRGRNEQFF. Here the CDR3 DNA reads TGTGCCAGCTCACCCCGGGACAGGGGGCGGAATGAGCAGTTCTTC.